This T cell receptor (beta chain) was recovered during a study of early T cells in non-severe SARS-CoV-2 infection. At least ten counts were recorded for this clonotype. Attached unique molecular identifiers marked individual cDNA molecules. TCRdb re-analysed the 5' RACE reads in MiXCR, keeping a single row per CDR3 protein. The sample holds around 40,000 distinct CDR3 sequences, around 7% seen once. The material sequenced was whole blood, taken at baseline. The clonotype originates from an adult who was a healthcare worker with PCR-confirmed SARS-CoV-2 infection or an uninfected control (not recorded which).

The CDR3 protein is CASSTTVNTEAFF. CDR3 sequence (DNA): TGTGCCAGCAGCACGACAGTGAACACTGAAGCTTTCTTT. The chain couples TRBV11-3 to TRBJ1-1; perhaps TRBD1 as D (5 bases). In germline, CDR1 is SGHNT, CDR2 YENEEA. CDR3 length equals 13 residues. V was pared by 5 bases and J by 0 bases, with 7 bases between.